This entry lists 25 T cell receptor beta chains sequenced from one sample in a study of shared clonotypes between healthy human individuals. TCRdb keeps only in-frame clones here, not all; method: immunoSEQ multiplex PCR. The profile covers about 1 million clones, with 75% appearing a single time and about 1.5% taken by the ten largest. Sample: memory CD4+ T cells sorted from blood. The subset here: CD45RA-negative fraction. The receptors were sampled from a man aged 18 to 30 in good health.

V usage is TRBV7-2 and J usage is TRBJ1-5; no definite D call. This CDR3 has 14 residues. V shed 0 bases and J shed 0 bases, with 3 bases lying between them. Per germline, CDR1 SGHTA and CDR2 FQGNSA. The CDR3 region has the DNA TGTGCCAGCAGCTTAGCCGATAGCAATCAGCCCCAGCATTTT. This codes for CASSLADSNQPQHF.

The chain is built from TRBV4-3 and TRBJ2-2; TRBD1 matches at 10 bases. V was pared by 1 base and J by 6 bases, with 8 bases of the junction left unmatched. The germline V gene encodes CDR1 LGHNA and CDR2 YSLEER. The CDR3 runs to 17 residues. CDR3 nucleotide sequence: TGCGCCAGCAGCCAAGGTCCCGGACAGGGGGAAGCCGGGGAGCTGTTTTTT. This translates into CASSQGPGQGEAGELFF.

About this clone itself: Mismatch with germline at one junction end may stem from a read error. The chain has TRBV5-3 and TRBJ2-1; 9 nucleotides align to TRBD2. Being an ORF, TRBV5-3 has a function that is uncertain. The CDR3 spans 15 residues. CDR3 sequence reads: CASSLGTSRGNEQFF. The CDR3, as DNA: TGTGCCAGCAGCTTGGGGACTAGCCGGGGAAATGAGCAGTTCTTC.

V usage is TRBV27 and J usage is TRBJ1-5; the match to TRBD1 covers 9 bases. Germline CDR1 MNHEY, CDR2 SMNVEV (reference sequence). The J segment lost 6 bases and the V segment lost 6 bases, leaving 6 bases of the junction unmatched. The CDR3 spans 14 residues. Written as DNA, the CDR3 is TGTGCCAGCAGGCCGGGACAGGGACCTCAGCCCCAGCATTTT. Its translation: CASRPGQGPQPQHF.

Comments on this clone: This sample also contains other DNA sequences that code for the same CDR3. The chain recombines TRBV19 with TRBJ2-5, with 7 bases that match TRBD2. The junction had 8 bases not matched to a gene; V was cut back by 9 bases and J by 4 bases. Germline V CDR1 and CDR2: LNHDA, SQIVND (reference sequence). The CDR3 is made up of 13 amino acids. The CDR3 sequence: CASSPLAGETQYF. The CDR3 DNA reads TGTGCCAGCTCCCCATTAGCGGGAGAGACCCAGTACTTC.

This clone was seen only once. The chain recombines TRBV5-5 with TRBJ2-7; TRBD2 matches 7 bases. Trimming removed 4 bases from V and 1 base from J; junction bases left unmatched: 11. The length of the CDR3 is 16 residues. CDR1 and CDR2 (germline): SGHKS, YYEKEE (reference sequence). The CDR3 protein is CASSLNLIAGSYEQYF. The CDR3 DNA follows: TGTGCCAGCAGCCTAAACCTGATAGCGGGTTCCTACGAGCAGTACTTC.

V and J are TRBV25-1 and TRBJ1-1; D uncertain. Germline-derived CDR1 and CDR2 are MGHDK and SYGVNS. This CDR3 contains 15 residues. V gave up 3 bases and J gave up 1 base, with 12 bases separating them. The CDR3 here is CASSDFGLGNTEAFF. In DNA form, the CDR3 reads TGTGCCAGCAGTGATTTCGGCCTGGGGAACACTGAAGCTTTCTTT.

This chain connects TRBV19 to TRBJ1-2; D not certain. The CDR3 covers 14 residues. Germline CDR1 is LNHDA and CDR2 is SQIVND (reference sequence). The germline V and J ends were trimmed by 1 base and 2 bases, with 8 bases remaining between them. The CDR3 nucleotides are TGTGCCAGTAGTATAGTAGCAGAGAACTATGGCTACACCTTC. Residues: CASSIVAENYGYTF.

As to this clone: Other DNA sequences in this sample translate to the same CDR3. The chain recombines TRBV7-9 with TRBJ1-1; D ambiguous. The CDR3 contains 12 residues. Trimming pared 5 bases from V and 5 bases from J, leaving 9 bases between. CDR1 SEHNR and CDR2 FQNEAQ come from the germline V gene (reference sequence). CDR3 nucleotide sequence: TGTGCCAGCAGCCCTAGAGGAACTGAAGCTTTCTTT. Translation gives CASSPRGTEAFF.

This chain joins TRBV5-4 and TRBJ1-2; TRBD1 aligns across 7 bases. The CDR3 extends over 13 amino acids. V was pared by 5 bases and J by 8 bases, with 9 bases of the junction left unmatched. Per germline, CDR1 SGHNT and CDR2 YYREEE (reference sequence). CDR3 coding DNA: TGTGCCAGCAGTTCACAGGGGAGTGAAGGCTACACCTTC. It translates to CASSSQGSEGYTF.

This clone was seen a single time. V and J are TRBV15 and TRBJ1-3; D uncertain. V lost 0 bases, J lost 7 bases, and 4 bases lay in between. Germline CDR1 LNHNV, CDR2 YYDKDF (reference sequence). The CDR3 has 12 amino acids. Written as DNA, the CDR3 is TGTGCCACCAGCAGAGATTTGAACACCATATATTTT. Protein: CATSRDLNTIYF.

Only a few counts were recorded for this clone. The chain recombines TRBV30 with TRBJ2-3, with TRBD1 identical over 7 bases. Germline trimming cut 4 bases from V and 1 base from J; bases unmatched to any gene: 5. The CDR3 is 14 amino acids. The V gene's germline CDR1 is GTSNPN and CDR2 SVGIG (reference sequence). CDR3 residues: CAWKQGQGTDTQYF. Here the CDR3 DNA reads TGTGCCTGGAAGCAAGGACAGGGCACAGATACGCAGTATTTT.

V is TRBV19 and J is TRBJ2-5; possibly TRBD1 for D (6 bases). CDR1 is LNHDA, CDR2 SQIVND, per germline (reference sequence). With 5 bases removed from V and 7 bases from J, the gap between germline ends came to 17 bases. This CDR3 is 14 amino acids long. CDR3 protein: CASSPRQVPGTQYF. CDR3 sequence (DNA): TGTGCCAGTAGTCCCCGACAGGTCCCAGGGACCCAGTACTTC.

The V gene is TRBV7-2, the J gene TRBJ2-1, with D unclear. Germline V gene sequence: CDR1 SGHTA, CDR2 FQGNSA. Trimming removed 3 bases from V and 0 bases from J, with 6 bases in between. This CDR3 has 14 residues. The CDR3 DNA is TGTGCCAGCAGCTTTGGCACCTCCTACAATGAGCAGTTCTTC. This sequence encodes CASSFGTSYNEQFF.

V gene TRBV6-1 combines with J gene TRBJ1-2; 11 positions agree with TRBD1. Trimming at V came to 6 bases and at J to 7 bases, leaving 10 bases not matched to a gene. In germline, CDR1 is MNHNS, CDR2 SASEGT. This CDR3 region has 15 residues. DNA for the CDR3: TGTGCCAGCAGCAGAGAATCCGGGACAGGGGGTGGCTACACCTTC. Amino acids: CASSRESGTGGGYTF.

The chain links TRBV4-1 to TRBJ2-3; 9 nucleotides align to TRBD2. Germline V CDR1 and CDR2: MGHRA, YSYEKL. Germline trimming cut 3 bases from V and 6 bases from J; bases unmatched to any gene: 4. The CDR3 loop spans 14 amino acids. The CDR3 spells CASSQRTSEDTQYF. CDR3 nucleotides: TGCGCCAGCAGCCAGAGGACTAGCGAGGATACGCAGTATTTT.

This clone has a handful of counts. The chain employs TRBV28 and TRBJ1-3; a possible D gene is TRBD1 (6 bases). This CDR3 is built from 16 residues. The germline V and J ends were trimmed by 4 bases and 0 bases, with 13 bases remaining between them. CDR1 and CDR2 from the germline V gene are MDHEN and SYDVKM. The CDR3 DNA is TGTGCCAGCAGTTCTCCCGACAGGCCCTCTGGAAACACCATATATTTT. Its protein is CASSSPDRPSGNTIYF. Full variable domain (missing parts from reference TRBV28 and TRBJ1-3): DVKVTQSSRYLVKRTGEKVFLECVQDMDHENMFWYRQDPGLGLRLIYFSYDVKMKEKGDIPEGYSVSREKKERFSLILESASTNQTSMYLCASSSPDRPSGNTIYFGEGSWLTVV.

The V and J genes are TRBV7-2 and TRBJ1-5, with 7 bases matching TRBD1. Germline CDR1 and CDR2: SGHTA and FQGNSA. The CDR3 has 15 residues. The J segment lost 1 base and the V segment lost 6 bases, leaving 6 bases of the junction unmatched. The CDR3 reads CASRQTGLSNQPQHF. The CDR3 DNA reads as TGTGCCAGCAGACAGACAGGGTTGAGCAATCAGCCCCAGCATTTT.

The genes are TRBV15 and TRBJ2-7; D is perhaps TRBD2 (6 bases). CDR1 LNHNV and CDR2 YYDKDF come from the germline V gene (reference sequence). Trimming stripped 0 bases from V and 2 bases from J, with 14 bases between. This CDR3 is 16 amino acids long. This CDR3 reads CATSRDRASETYEQYF. The CDR3 DNA sequence: TGTGCCACCAGCAGAGATCGGGCTAGCGAAACCTACGAGCAGTACTTC.

This rearrangement joins TRBV5-1 to TRBJ1-1; TRBD1 matches at 7 bases. J gave up 8 bases and V 3 bases, and 10 bases lay outside the gene matches. The CDR3 loop spans 14 amino acids. The germline V gene encodes CDR1 SGHRS and CDR2 YFSETQ. As DNA, the CDR3 is TGCGCCAGCAGCTCCGGACAGGAGGTCTTAGAAGCTTTCTTT. Amino acids: CASSSGQEVLEAFF.

In regard to this clone: The sample contains more than one DNA sequence encoding this CDR3. This chain uses TRBV18 with TRBJ2-2; D is unresolved. The V end was cut by 3 bases, the J end by 4 bases, with 9 bases between. Germline V CDR1 and CDR2: KGHSH, LQKENI. CDR3 size: 14 residues. DNA of the CDR3: TGTGCCAGCTCACCCTCAGGCTCCACCGGGGAGCTGTTTTTT. It yields the protein CASSPSGSTGELFF.

The J gene is TRBJ2-3, the V gene TRBV11-2; 10 bases align to TRBD2. This CDR3 spans 18 amino acids. Trimming took 2 bases from V and 4 from J; bases not matched to a gene: 12. Per germline, CDR1 SGHAT and CDR2 FQNNGV. CDR3 DNA sequence: TGTGCCAGCAGCTTACCAGGGACTAGCGAGATTTATCCAGATACGCAGTATTTT. It specifies CASSLPGTSEIYPDTQYF.

This clone was observed a few times. The identical CDR3 is also encoded by other nucleotide sequences in the sample. The rearrangement uses TRBV4-1 and TRBJ2-7; D tentatively fits TRBD1 or TRBD2 (5 bases each). The V gene lost 4 bases and the J gene lost 4 bases, with 23 bases spanning the gap. The CDR3 is made up of 17 amino acids. Germline-derived CDR1 and CDR2 are MGHRA and YSYEKL. As DNA, the CDR3 is TGCGCCAGCAGCCCCCCCGGCGAGGGGAAGAAAAAGTACGAGCAGTACTTC. It is translated as CASSPPGEGKKKYEQYF.

A note on this clone: A far larger clone is off by one base, so a read error is likely. This sequence joins TRBV4-1 and TRBJ2-7, with 7 bases that match TRBD2. Germline CDR1 and CDR2: MGHRA and YSYEKL. CDR3 length: 13 residues. The V gene end was trimmed by 3 bases and the J gene end by 4 bases; junction bases not matched to a gene: 3. The CDR3 region has the DNA TGCGCCAGCAGCCACTGGGGGGGGTACGAGCAGTACTTC. It translates to CASSHWGGYEQYF.

V usage is TRBV11-1 and J usage is TRBJ2-1, with D unresolved. CDR3 size: 16 residues. Trimming removed 5 bases from V and 3 bases from J, with 17 bases in between. Germline lookup yields CDR1 SGHAT and CDR2 FQDESV (reference sequence). The CDR3 protein is CASSQKRAIIYNEQFF. CDR3 DNA: TGTGCCAGCAGCCAAAAAAGGGCCATCATCTACAATGAGCAGTTCTTC.